The sequence of this TCR beta chain was determined in a study of Graves' ophthalmopathy and Graves' hyperthyroidism. A volume of 10 ml of fresh peripheral blood supplied the PBMCs. Broader study findings: Most expanded thyroid clonotypes above 0.001 frequency also appeared in blood. Ophthalmopathy was separated from stable hyperthyroidism by a 13-signature model with around 88% sensitivity and approximately 79% specificity. Forecasting of ophthalmopathy progression by the model achieved roughly 69% sensitivity and less than 80% specificity.

The CDR3 runs to 13 residues. Trimming shortened V by 6 bases and J by 5 bases, and 11 bases separated the two germline ends. Per germline, CDR1 ENHRY and CDR2 SYGVKD. The study amplified TCR beta CDR3 regions using RNA transcripts. First-round RT-PCR used HTBI primers; second-round multiplex PCR followed. TCRdb re-called the multiplex PCR reads through MiXCR, storing one row per CDR3 protein. The sample lists over 650,000 distinct CDR3 sequences, about 38% seen once, with around 3% in the top ten. Remarks on this clonotype: What it binds is not known.

The chain uses TRBV10-3 and TRBJ1-5; D might be TRBD1 (6 bases). The sample comprised peripheral blood. The sequence was obtained from an adult man with Graves' ophthalmopathy. The CDR3 region has the DNA TGTGCCATCAGGGCCGGGGGCCATCAGCCCCAGCATTTT. Translating gives CAIRAGGHQPQHF.